The 24 T cell receptor beta chains below were found in one sample sequenced in a study of T cell responses to AZD1222 COVID-19 vaccine. Sequenced by immunoSEQ multiplex PCR; TCRdb stores in-frame clones only, minus some. The repertoire holds 250,000 or so clones, with more than 85% as singletons. The sample consisted of peripheral blood, taken on day 0 of AZD1222 vaccination. Receptors were obtained from an adult in good health.

CDR3 in DNA: TGTGCCAGCAGCCAAGTTCTAGCGGGAGGCCCCCTCCGCACAGATACGCAGTATTTT. Its translation is CASSQVLAGGPLRTDTQYF. The chain uses TRBV3-1 (or the pseudogene TRBV3-2) and TRBJ2-3; 11 bases fit TRBD2. The V segment lost 1 base and the J segment 1 base; nucleotides outside the gene matches: 10. Germline V lookup: CDR1 LGHDT, CDR2 YNNKEL (reference sequence). This CDR3 is 19 amino acids long.

The rearrangement joins TRBV5-8 to TRBJ2-3; perhaps TRBD1 as D (5 bases). Looked up from germline, CDR1 is SGHTS and CDR2 is YDEGEE. Trimming pared 5 bases from V and 2 bases from J, leaving 15 bases between. The CDR3 length is 15 residues. The CDR3 loop is CASSLNGHFTDTQYF. In DNA, the CDR3 is TGTGCCAGCAGTCTAAACGGACACTTCACAGATACGCAGTATTTT. The full variable domain, rest sourced from reference TRBV5-8 and TRBJ2-3, is EAGVTQSPTHLIKTRGQQATLRCSPISGHTSVYWYQQALGLGLQFLLWYDEGEERNRGNFPPRFSGRQFPNYSSELNVNALELEDSALYLCASSLNGHFTDTQYFGPGTRLTVL.

V and J are TRBV15 and TRBJ1-1; D is possibly TRBD1 (6 bases). The V end lost 1 base, the J end lost 4 bases, and 13 bases lay between the germline ends. This CDR3 is 15 amino acids long. Germline values: CDR1 LNHNV, CDR2 YYDKDF (reference sequence). CDR3 loop: CATSRASGVGTEAFF. CDR3 sequence (DNA): TGTGCCACCAGCAGAGCTTCAGGGGTTGGCACTGAAGCTTTCTTT.

The J gene is TRBJ2-1, the V gene TRBV10-3, with TRBD2 matching 11 bases. The germline V gene encodes CDR1 ENHRY and CDR2 SYGVKD. V dropped 5 bases and J dropped 6; count of bases not matched to a gene: 6. There are 15 residues in the CDR3. CDR3 loop: CAISRTSGSPNEQFF. The CDR3 DNA is TGTGCCATCAGTCGTACTAGCGGGAGCCCCAATGAGCAGTTCTTC.

The chain recombines TRBV5-6 with TRBJ2-5, with 8 nucleotides matching TRBD1. V trimming: 4 bases; J trimming: 5 bases; junction bases outside the gene matches: 10. Germline CDR1 reads SGHDT; CDR2 reads YYEEEE. CDR3 length: 15 amino acids. Here the CDR3 DNA reads TGTGCCAGCAGCCCAAAGACAGGGGCGGGGGAGACCCAGTACTTC. It specifies CASSPKTGAGETQYF.

The chain couples TRBV28 to TRBJ1-2, with TRBD1 identical over 7 bases. Trimming removed 5 bases from V and 3 bases from J; junction bases left unmatched: 12. The germline CDR1 and CDR2 sequences are MDHEN and SYDVKM. The CDR3 has 16 residues. CDR3 protein: CASSLLTGLADYGYTF. The CDR3 DNA follows: TGTGCCAGCAGTCTTCTGACAGGGTTGGCGGACTATGGCTACACCTTC.

DNA of the CDR3: TGCGCCAGCAGCTTGGCTGTTAATGAAAAACTGTTTTTT. Translated, it gives CASSLAVNEKLFF. The chain joins TRBV5-1 to TRBJ1-4; D is unresolved. The V end was cut by 0 bases, the J end by 4 bases, with 4 bases between. Germline assignment: CDR1 SGHRS and CDR2 YFSETQ. The CDR3 length is 13 residues.

The chain is built from TRBV7-2 and TRBJ1-5; TRBD1 might be the D (6 bases). Per the germline V gene, CDR1 is SGHTA and CDR2 is FQGNSA. Trimming removed 3 bases at V and 6 bases at J, with 15 bases between. The CDR3 contains 15 residues. For the CDR3, the DNA is TGTGCCAGCAGCTTGGGTGGGGGCCGAAGTCAGCCCCAGCATTTT. Its translation is CASSLGGGRSQPQHF.

A single count supports this clone. The chain recombines TRBV25-1 with TRBJ2-7; no definite D call. V was shortened by 2 bases and J by 3 bases, with 8 bases between the two germline ends. Germline V gives CDR1 MGHDK, CDR2 SYGVNS. This CDR3 has 13 amino acids. The CDR3 DNA reads as TGTGCCAGCAGTGAAAATGCAGTCTACGAGCAGTACTTC. This encodes CASSENAVYEQYF.

The V call is TRBV3-1 (or the pseudogene TRBV3-2), the J call TRBJ2-7; 8 bases fit TRBD1. The CDR3 covers 14 residues. V shed 4 bases and J 4 bases; nucleotides not matched to a gene: 6. Germline CDR1 LGHDT, CDR2 YNNKEL (reference sequence). The CDR3: CASSPGQDLYEQYF. The CDR3 DNA follows: TGTGCCAGCAGCCCGGGACAGGATCTTTACGAGCAGTACTTC.

The chain combines TRBV28 with TRBJ2-7; TRBD2 matches 9 bases. The CDR3 consists of 18 residues. Germline loops: CDR1 MDHEN, CDR2 SYDVKM. V gave up 2 bases and J gave up 4 bases; unmatched junction bases: 15. As DNA, the CDR3 is TGTGCCAGCAGTTTAGGGCTAGCGGGAAGCCGCGACGGGTACGAGCAGTACTTC. Its translation: CASSLGLAGSRDGYEQYF.

As concerns this clone: Other nucleotide sequences from this sample produce the same CDR3. CDR3 DNA: TGTGCCAGCAGCTTAGGCGGTAACACCGGGGAGCTGTTTTTT. As protein: CASSLGGNTGELFF. The rearrangement joins TRBV7-2 to TRBJ2-2; the D is unclear. In germline, CDR1 is SGHTA, CDR2 FQGNSA. CDR3 length: 14 amino acids. With 1 base removed from V and 2 bases from J, the gap between germline ends came to 5 bases.

Here the CDR3 reads CASSPGGLFRITNTEAFF. The CDR3 coding sequence is TGTGCCAGCAGCCCCGGGGGCCTTTTCCGAATAACGAACACTGAAGCTTTCTTT. The chain employs TRBV11-2 and TRBJ1-1, with D maybe TRBD1 (6 bases). The germline gives CDR1 SGHAT, CDR2 FQNNGV. V shed 5 bases and J shed 1 base, with 23 bases lying between them. The CDR3 has 18 amino acids.

The count of this clone is one. This rearrangement joins TRBV7-2 to TRBJ2-3; 7 positions match TRBD2. Unmatched junction bases numbered 12, after V lost 6 bases and J lost 6 bases. The germline V gene has CDR1 SGHTA and CDR2 FQGNSA. The CDR3 is 15 amino acids. The CDR3 loop is CASSDSGSRRDTQYF. The CDR3 DNA follows: TGTGCCAGCAGTGATAGCGGGTCGCGGCGGGATACGCAGTATTTT.

The V gene is TRBV9, the J gene TRBJ2-3; D perhaps matches TRBD1 (6 bases). Germline V CDR1 and CDR2: SGDLS, YYNGEE. The CDR3 consists of 15 residues. V lost 0 bases and J 2 bases, leaving 10 bases between the germline ends. CDR3 bases: TGTGCCAGCAGCGTAGGAAACAGGGACACAGATACGCAGTATTTT. It translates to CASSVGNRDTDTQYF.

The J gene is TRBJ1-2, the V gene TRBV9, with D unclear. From germline, CDR1 is SGDLS and CDR2 YYNGEE. V dropped 4 bases and J dropped 6 bases, with 16 bases sitting between them. The CDR3 loop spans 14 amino acids. The CDR3 DNA reads as TGTGCCAGCAGCTCCGCGACAAAAACGGATGGCTACACCTTC. It encodes CASSSATKTDGYTF.

The chain couples TRBV7-9 to TRBJ1-5, with 7 positions matching TRBD1. From germline, CDR1 is SEHNR and CDR2 FQNEAQ (reference sequence). This CDR3 comprises 15 residues. V shed 6 bases, J shed 4 bases, and the junction held 9 bases outside the gene matches. In DNA form, the CDR3 reads TGTGCCAGCAGTCGACAGGGTAGCTTGAATCAGCCCCAGCATTTT. This encodes CASSRQGSLNQPQHF.

The gene calls are TRBV9 and TRBJ2-3; D gene uncertain. With 0 bases removed from V and 4 bases from J, the gap between germline ends came to 12 bases. This CDR3 has 15 residues. Per germline, CDR1 SGDLS and CDR2 YYNGEE. Here the CDR3 DNA reads TGTGCCAGCAGCGTAGAGACCCAAGTGTCAGATACGCAGTATTTT. Translated: CASSVETQVSDTQYF.

The gene calls are TRBV4-2 and TRBJ1-2, with 9 bases aligning to TRBD1. Germline trimming cut 4 bases from V and 2 bases from J; bases unmatched to any gene: 8. The CDR3 extends over 16 amino acids. In germline, CDR1 is LGHNA, CDR2 YNFKEQ. CDR3 residues: CASSRTQGAENYGYTF. The CDR3 region has the DNA TGTGCCAGCAGCCGAACACAGGGGGCAGAGAACTATGGCTACACCTTC.

The chain links TRBV12-3 or TRBV12-4 to TRBJ1-2, with TRBD1 as a possible D gene (5 bases). There are 13 residues in the CDR3. Between the trimmed V and J ends, which lost 3 bases and 3 bases, there was a span of 8 bases. CDR3 amino acids: CASSFMGDYGYTF. In DNA form, the CDR3 reads TGTGCCAGCAGTTTTATGGGGGACTATGGCTACACCTTC.

The V gene is TRBV14, the J gene TRBJ2-7; 12 bases are shared with TRBD1. The CDR3 has 16 residues. V was clipped by 4 bases and J by 2 bases; unmatched bases: 6. The germline V gene encodes CDR1 SGHDN and CDR2 FVKESK. In DNA form, the CDR3 reads TGTGCCAGCAGCCGGGACAGGGGGCGCCCCCCCTACGAGCAGTACTTC. Translating gives CASSRDRGRPPYEQYF.

CDR3 nucleotide sequence: TGTGCCATAACAGGGGCCGCAGATACGCAGTATTTT. Translating it yields CAITGAADTQYF. This rearrangement joins TRBV10-3 to TRBJ2-3; TRBD1 aligns across 7 bases. Trimming at V came to 9 bases and at J to 4 bases, leaving 4 bases not matched to a gene. The length of the CDR3 is 12 residues. Germline V lookup: CDR1 ENHRY, CDR2 SYGVKD.

The chain has TRBV19 and TRBJ1-2; D possibly corresponds to TRBD1 (5 bases). The V gene lost 6 bases and the J gene lost 2 bases, with 10 bases spanning the gap. This CDR3 comprises 13 residues. Germline V gene data show CDR1 as LNHDA and CDR2 as SQIVND (reference sequence). The CDR3 region is CASSTRDNYGYTF. The CDR3 bases are TGTGCCAGTAGCACCCGGGACAACTATGGCTACACCTTC. The whole variable domain, remainder taken from reference TRBV19 and TRBJ1-2, is DGGITQSPKYLFRKEGQNVTLSCEQNLNHDAMYWYRQDPGQGLRLIYYSQIVNDFQKGDIAEGYSVSREKKESFPLTVTSAQKNPTAFYLCASSTRDNYGYTFGSGTRLTVV.

About this clone: Germline and junction disagree at one end, which may indicate a read error. This chain links TRBV6-5 with TRBJ1-1, with D perhaps matching TRBD1 (5 bases). This CDR3 is 16 amino acids long. CDR1 MNHEY and CDR2 SVGAGI come from the germline V gene. CDR3 protein: CASSHSGTPMNTEAFF. CDR3 coding DNA: TGTGCCAGCAGTCACTCAGGGACCCCCATGAACACTGAAGCTTTCTTT.